The sequence of this T cell receptor (beta chain) was determined in a study of T cells in Graves' hyperthyroidism and ophthalmopathy. This CDR3 has 13 residues. V lost 6 bases and J 7 bases, leaving 13 bases between the germline ends. Germline V gene sequence: CDR1 MNHNS, CDR2 SASEGT. RNA transcripts gave rise to amplified TCR beta CDR3 regions. TCR CDR3 underwent first-round RT-PCR with the HTBI primer set. TCRdb reanalysed the multiplex PCR reads using MiXCR and keeps one entry per CDR3 protein. The sample consists of fewer than 400,000 distinct CDR3 sequences, more than 20% of them appearing once. Details on this clonotype: Antigen unknown.

Each diagnosis drew on symptoms, thyroxine, TRAb, thyroid ultrasound and orbital computed tomography findings. Study-wide results and caveats: Most thyroid-expanded clonotypes above 0.001 were also found in blood.

This clonotype was sampled from a man between 45 and 60 years old with Graves' hyperthyroidism. The sample was blood. The V and J genes are TRBV6-1 and TRBJ2-1, with a tentative D call TRBD2 (6 bases). The CDR3 sequence is CASSAGTENEQFF. CDR3 sequence (DNA): TGTGCCAGCAGCGCCGGGACTGAAAATGAGCAGTTCTTC.